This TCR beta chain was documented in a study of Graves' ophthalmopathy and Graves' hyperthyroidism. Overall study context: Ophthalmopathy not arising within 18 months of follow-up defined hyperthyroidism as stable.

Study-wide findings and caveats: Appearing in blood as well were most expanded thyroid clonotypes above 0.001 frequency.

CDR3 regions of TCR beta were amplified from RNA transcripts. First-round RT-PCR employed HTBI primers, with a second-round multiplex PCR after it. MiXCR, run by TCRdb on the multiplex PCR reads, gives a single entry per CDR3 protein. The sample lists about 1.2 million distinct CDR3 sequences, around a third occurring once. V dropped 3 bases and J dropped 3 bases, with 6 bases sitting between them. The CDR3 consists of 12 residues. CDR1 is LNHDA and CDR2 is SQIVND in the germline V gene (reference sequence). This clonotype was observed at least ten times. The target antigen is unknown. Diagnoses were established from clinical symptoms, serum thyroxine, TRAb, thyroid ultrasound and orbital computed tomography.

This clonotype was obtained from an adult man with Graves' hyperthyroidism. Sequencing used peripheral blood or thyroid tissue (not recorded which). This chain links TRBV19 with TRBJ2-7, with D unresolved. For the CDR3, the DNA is TGTGCCAGTAGTATTTGGGGCTACGAGCAGTACTTC. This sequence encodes CASSIWGYEQYF.